This is a list of T cell receptor beta chains from one sample in a study of blood T cell repertoires in COVID-19. Libraries were prepared by immunoSEQ multiplex PCR; TCRdb keeps only in-frame clonotypes and omits some of them. Of about 460,000 clones in the sample, roughly nine tenths were seen once. The sample comprised PBMCs or T cells enriched from blood (not recorded which). The receptors come from a woman in her sixties or seventies who had recovered from COVID-19. Each CDR3 is given with its conserved first and last residue. A D gene is named only where the DNA matches it firmly. Only part of the rows carry a size: once, few, many, or a class if the clone is expanded.

>TRBJ2-2|TRBD2|-|TRBV5-1
CASSNAGGPGTGELFF
TGCGCCAGCAGCAATGCGGGGGGGCCGGGCACCGGGGAGCTGTTTTTT
>TRBJ1-2|-|-|TRBV7-9
CASSPPDFEQYGYTF
TGTGCCAGCAGCCCCCCGGACTTCGAACAATATGGCTACACCTTC
>TRBJ1-1|-|-|TRBV7-8
CASSLGRVNTEAFF
TGTGCCAGCAGCTTAGGGAGGGTGAACACTGAAGCTTTCTTT
>TRBJ1-2|TRBD1|-|TRBV6-6
CASSYGPRDRPRGYTF
TGTGCCAGCAGTTACGGTCCCCGGGACAGGCCGAGAGGCTACACCTTC
>TRBJ1-2|TRBD1|once|TRBV5-1
CASSFLTGGDGYTF
TGCGCCAGCAGCTTTTTAACAGGGGGCGATGGCTACACCTTC
>TRBJ1-3|TRBD1|-|TRBV5-1
CASSLTGAHSGNTIYF
TGCGCCAGCAGCTTGACAGGGGCTCACTCTGGAAACACCATATATTTT
>TRBJ1-6|-|-|TRBV7-8
CASSPRGDSPLHF
TGTGCCAGCAGTCCTAGGGGTGATTCACCCCTCCACTTT
>TRBJ2-2|-|-|TRBV11-2
CASRRGNGGDGELFF
TGTGCCAGCAGACGCGGGAACGGGGGAGACGGGGAGCTGTTTTTT
>TRBJ1-3|-|few|TRBV3-1/TRBV3-2
CASSQEGGNTIYF
TGTGCCAGCAGCCAGGAGGGGGGAAACACCATATATTTT
>TRBJ1-6|-|-|TRBV3-1/TRBV3-2
CASSQGSGYNSPLHF
TGTGCCAGCAGCCAAGGGTCGGGCTATAATTCACCCCTCCACTTT
>TRBJ2-7|-|-|TRBV6-1
CASSELVTEQYF
TGTGCCAGCAGTGAGTTAGTAACCGAGCAGTACTTC
>TRBJ1-5|TRBD1|-|TRBV3-1/TRBV3-2
CASSQGDRVGQPQHF
TGTGCCAGCAGCCAAGGCGACAGGGTTGGGCAGCCCCAGCATTTT
>TRBJ1-2|TRBD1|-|TRBV10-3
CATQDRVRAGYTF
TGTGCCACCCAAGACAGGGTACGGGCTGGCTACACCTTC
>TRBJ1-2|-|-|TRBV6-6
CASSLGDNYGYTF
TGTGCCAGCAGTTTGGGCGACAACTATGGCTACACCTTC
>TRBJ2-2|TRBD1|-|TRBV5-6
CASSPGQANTGELFF
TGTGCCAGCAGCCCTGGACAGGCGAACACCGGGGAGCTGTTTTTT
>TRBJ2-3|-|few|TRBV9
CASSVELFTDTQYF
TGTGCCAGCAGCGTAGAACTTTTCACAGATACGCAGTATTTT
>TRBJ2-2|TRBD1|-|TRBV19
CASGQGVNTGELFF
TGTGCCAGTGGACAGGGGGTCAACACCGGGGAGCTGTTTTTT
>TRBJ1-2|-|-|TRBV5-4
CASSLPGRNYGYTF
TGTGCCAGCAGCTTGCCAGGGAGGAACTATGGCTACACCTTC
>TRBJ1-3|-|-|TRBV5-6
CASSLGASSGNTIYF
TGTGCCAGCAGCTTGGGCGCGTCCTCTGGAAACACCATATATTTT
>TRBJ1-4|-|-|TRBV9
CASSVGGDNEKLFF
TGTGCCAGCAGCGTAGGAGGTGATAATGAAAAACTGTTTTTT
>TRBJ2-3|TRBD2|once|TRBV6-1
CASSDVAGGQDTQYF
TGTGCCAGCAGTGATGTAGCGGGGGGGCAAGATACGCAGTATTTT
>TRBJ2-1|-|-|TRBV19
CASSTGAGIYNEQFF
TGTGCCAGTAGCACGGGAGCGGGTATATACAATGAGCAGTTCTTC
>TRBJ1-4|-|-|TRBV5-1
CASSRDTPNEKLFF
TGCGCCAGCAGCCGCGACACCCCTAATGAAAAACTGTTTTTT
>TRBJ1-4|TRBD1|few|TRBV11-2
CASSLGGQGSEKLFF
TGTGCCAGCAGCTTAGGGGGACAGGGGAGTGAAAAACTGTTTTTT
>TRBJ2-7|TRBD1|-|TRBV10-2
CASSELRQGEAEQYF
TGCGCCAGCAGTGAGTTAAGACAGGGGGAAGCCGAGCAGTACTTC
>TRBJ2-5|TRBD2|-|TRBV7-2
CASSLDLAGGPETQYF
TGTGCCAGCAGCTTAGACCTAGCGGGGGGGCCAGAGACCCAGTACTTC
>TRBJ2-3|TRBD1|-|TRBV6-5
CASEEPGQFTDTQYF
TGTGCCAGCGAGGAACCGGGACAGTTCACAGATACGCAGTATTTT
>TRBJ1-4|TRBD1|-|TRBV2
CATGQGRTGSATNEKLFF
TGTGCCACCGGACAGGGGAGGACTGGTTCCGCAACTAATGAAAAACTGTTTTTT
>TRBJ1-2|-|-|TRBV5-1
CASSEDKSGYTF
TGCGCCAGCAGCGAGGACAAAAGTGGCTACACCTTC
>TRBJ2-7|TRBD1|-|TRBV19
CASRTGTGFSYEQYF
TGTGCCAGTAGAACCGGGACAGGGTTCTCCTACGAGCAGTACTTC
>TRBJ2-2|-|-|TRBV24-1
CATSEYQGTVTGELFF
TGTGCCACCAGTGAGTATCAGGGAACAGTCACCGGGGAGCTGTTTTTT
>TRBJ2-5|TRBD2|-|TRBV4-2
CASSHPTAGGPQETQYF
TGTGCCAGCAGCCATCCAACGGCGGGGGGCCCTCAAGAGACCCAGTACTTC
>TRBJ1-2|TRBD1|-|TRBV5-6
CASSSPGQWNYGYTF
TGTGCCAGCAGCTCCCCGGGACAGTGGAACTATGGCTACACCTTC
>TRBJ1-2|TRBD1|-|TRBV13
CASSSRDSVYGYTF
TGTGCCAGCAGCTCCCGGGACAGCGTGTATGGCTACACCTTC
>TRBJ1-5|-|-|TRBV5-1
CASSSSGNQPQHF
TGCGCCAGCAGCTCCAGCGGCAATCAGCCCCAGCATTTT
>TRBJ1-2|-|-|TRBV6-5
CASSFGSYGYTF
TGTGCCAGCAGTTTCGGTTCCTATGGCTACACCTTC
>TRBJ1-3|-|-|TRBV5-1
CASSFGPGSSGNTIYF
TGCGCCAGCAGCTTTGGCCCGGGGAGCTCTGGAAACACCATATATTTT
>TRBJ1-4|TRBD1|-|TRBV7-8
CASSRYRGLKSNEKLFF
TGTGCCAGCAGCCGATACAGGGGACTGAAAAGTAATGAAAAACTGTTTTTT
>TRBJ2-3|TRBD2|-|TRBV18
CASSPLGGATDTQYF
TGTGCCAGCTCACCTCTCGGGGGGGCAACAGATACGCAGTATTTT
>TRBJ2-1|-|-|TRBV7-2
CASSLALGSSSYNEQFF
TGTGCCAGCAGCTTAGCCCTCGGGAGTAGCTCCTACAATGAGCAGTTCTTC
>TRBJ2-6|TRBD1|-|TRBV2
CASKDRVPGANVLTF
TGTGCCAGCAAGGACAGGGTCCCTGGGGCCAACGTCCTGACTTTC
>TRBJ2-7|-|-|TRBV18
CASSQTTAASYEQYF
TGTGCCAGCTCACAGACAACCGCCGCCTCCTACGAGCAGTACTTC
>TRBJ1-1|TRBD1|-|TRBV10-1
CASSLGQGKAFF
TGCGCCAGCAGTCTCGGACAGGGAAAAGCTTTCTTT